The 9 T cell receptor beta chains below all came from one sample that was sequenced in a study of Graves' ophthalmopathy and Graves' hyperthyroidism. TCR beta CDR3 regions were amplified from RNA transcripts. An opening RT-PCR round employed HTBI primers and preceded a second-round multiplex PCR. TCRdb re-derived calls from the multiplex PCR reads in MiXCR, one entry per CDR3 protein. Here the sample spans 400,000 or so distinct CDR3 sequences, approximately 18% being singletons. Sequencing used peripheral blood. Receptors originate from an adult woman with stable Graves' hyperthyroidism.

The chain employs TRBV19 and TRBJ2-7, with 10 bases identical to TRBD2. This CDR3 contains 14 residues. V dropped 9 bases and J dropped 7; count of bases not matched to a gene: 12. Looked up from germline, CDR1 is LNHDA and CDR2 is SQIVND (reference sequence). As DNA, the CDR3 is TGTGCCAGGATTCCTAGCGGGAGTTTGGGTGAGCAGTACTTC. It yields the protein CARIPSGSLGEQYF.

Ten or more counts support this clonotype. This sequence joins TRBV19 and TRBJ2-5; perhaps D is TRBD1 or TRBD2 (5 bases each). The CDR3 is made up of 13 amino acids. V was shortened by 3 bases and J by 5 bases, with 10 bases between the two germline ends. Germline values: CDR1 LNHDA, CDR2 SQIVND (reference sequence). For the CDR3, the DNA is TGTGCCAGTAGTATGGGACGGAGGGAGACCCAGTACTTC. Protein product: CASSMGRRETQYF. The variable domain in full, with the rest retrieved from reference TRBV19 and TRBJ2-5, is DGGITQSPKYLFRKEGQNVTLSCEQNLNHDAMYWYRQDPGQGLRLIYYSQIVNDFQKGDIAEGYSVSREKKESFPLTVTSAQKNPTAFYLCASSMGRRETQYFGPGTRLLVL.

This clonotype was recorded many times. The chain recombines TRBV19 with TRBJ1-1; unclear D gene. Germline V CDR1 and CDR2: LNHDA, SQIVND (reference sequence). The CDR3 is 15 amino acids. The ends were cut back, 5 bases at V and 4 bases at J, with 17 bases in the middle. The CDR3 nucleotides read TGTGCCAGTAGTGACCCTTGGAGCGGAGGCACTGAAGCTTTCTTT. Protein product: CASSDPWSGGTEAFF.

This clonotype was seen at least ten times. The CDR3 region has the DNA TGTGCCAGCAGCTCCCCGACAGGCCGCTGGGTTTGGGCTTTCTTT. As protein: CASSSPTGRWVWAFF. The chain couples TRBV11-2 to TRBJ1-1; D may be TRBD1 (6 bases). Germline assignment: CDR1 SGHAT and CDR2 FQNNGV. This CDR3 has 15 amino acids. V was shortened by 4 bases and J by 11 bases, with 23 bases between the two germline ends.

This clonotype was detected many times. The chain has TRBV28 and TRBJ2-7; 9 bases agree with TRBD2. Germline values: CDR1 MDHEN, CDR2 SYDVKM. This CDR3 has 16 amino acids. The J segment lost 2 bases and the V segment lost 3 bases, leaving 8 bases of the junction unmatched. CDR3 amino acids: CASSFYPAGGTYEQYF. Written as DNA, the CDR3 is TGTGCCAGCAGTTTTTATCCCGCGGGAGGGACCTACGAGCAGTACTTC.

This clonotype was picked up a small number of times. The genes are TRBV27 and TRBJ2-7; 9 bases are a match to TRBD1. This CDR3 spans 12 amino acids. Germline lookup yields CDR1 MNHEY and CDR2 SMNVEV (reference sequence). J was trimmed by 6 bases and V by 10 bases; bases with no gene match: 7. In DNA, the CDR3 is TGTGCCACTGGAACAGGGGGCCCCGAGCAGTACTTC. The encoded protein is CATGTGGPEQYF.

This clonotype was recorded at least ten times. The chain uses TRBV12-5 and TRBJ1-5; no reliable D call. V was trimmed by 7 bases and J by 3 bases, leaving 31 bases between them. The CDR3 contains 20 residues. From germline, CDR1 is LGHNT and CDR2 FRNRAP. CDR3 nucleotide sequence: TGTGCTAGTGTTTTCATACCTTTACTGAGTCCGACTGATCACAATCAGCCCCAGCATTTT. Its translation: CASVFIPLLSPTDHNQPQHF.

As for this clonotype: This may stem from a read error, because a much larger clone lies one nucleotide away. The V call is TRBV7-3, the J call TRBJ2-2, with D perhaps being TRBD1 or TRBD2 (6 bases each). Germline CDR1 SGHTA, CDR2 FQGTGA. The CDR3 totals 15 residues. This CDR3 is CAGSTGASNTGELFF. Written as DNA, the CDR3 is TGTGCCGGCAGTACGGGGGCCTCGAACACCGGGGAGCTGTTTTTT.

This clonotype occurred many times. This chain uses TRBV7-2 with TRBJ2-4, with 7 bases fitting TRBD1. Germline values: CDR1 SGHTA, CDR2 FQGNSA. V lost 4 bases, J lost 6 bases, and 6 bases stayed unmatched. This CDR3 is 14 amino acids long. The CDR3 loop reads CASSSSTGLNIQYF. The CDR3 DNA reads TGTGCCAGCAGCTCGTCGACAGGGCTAAACATTCAGTACTTC.